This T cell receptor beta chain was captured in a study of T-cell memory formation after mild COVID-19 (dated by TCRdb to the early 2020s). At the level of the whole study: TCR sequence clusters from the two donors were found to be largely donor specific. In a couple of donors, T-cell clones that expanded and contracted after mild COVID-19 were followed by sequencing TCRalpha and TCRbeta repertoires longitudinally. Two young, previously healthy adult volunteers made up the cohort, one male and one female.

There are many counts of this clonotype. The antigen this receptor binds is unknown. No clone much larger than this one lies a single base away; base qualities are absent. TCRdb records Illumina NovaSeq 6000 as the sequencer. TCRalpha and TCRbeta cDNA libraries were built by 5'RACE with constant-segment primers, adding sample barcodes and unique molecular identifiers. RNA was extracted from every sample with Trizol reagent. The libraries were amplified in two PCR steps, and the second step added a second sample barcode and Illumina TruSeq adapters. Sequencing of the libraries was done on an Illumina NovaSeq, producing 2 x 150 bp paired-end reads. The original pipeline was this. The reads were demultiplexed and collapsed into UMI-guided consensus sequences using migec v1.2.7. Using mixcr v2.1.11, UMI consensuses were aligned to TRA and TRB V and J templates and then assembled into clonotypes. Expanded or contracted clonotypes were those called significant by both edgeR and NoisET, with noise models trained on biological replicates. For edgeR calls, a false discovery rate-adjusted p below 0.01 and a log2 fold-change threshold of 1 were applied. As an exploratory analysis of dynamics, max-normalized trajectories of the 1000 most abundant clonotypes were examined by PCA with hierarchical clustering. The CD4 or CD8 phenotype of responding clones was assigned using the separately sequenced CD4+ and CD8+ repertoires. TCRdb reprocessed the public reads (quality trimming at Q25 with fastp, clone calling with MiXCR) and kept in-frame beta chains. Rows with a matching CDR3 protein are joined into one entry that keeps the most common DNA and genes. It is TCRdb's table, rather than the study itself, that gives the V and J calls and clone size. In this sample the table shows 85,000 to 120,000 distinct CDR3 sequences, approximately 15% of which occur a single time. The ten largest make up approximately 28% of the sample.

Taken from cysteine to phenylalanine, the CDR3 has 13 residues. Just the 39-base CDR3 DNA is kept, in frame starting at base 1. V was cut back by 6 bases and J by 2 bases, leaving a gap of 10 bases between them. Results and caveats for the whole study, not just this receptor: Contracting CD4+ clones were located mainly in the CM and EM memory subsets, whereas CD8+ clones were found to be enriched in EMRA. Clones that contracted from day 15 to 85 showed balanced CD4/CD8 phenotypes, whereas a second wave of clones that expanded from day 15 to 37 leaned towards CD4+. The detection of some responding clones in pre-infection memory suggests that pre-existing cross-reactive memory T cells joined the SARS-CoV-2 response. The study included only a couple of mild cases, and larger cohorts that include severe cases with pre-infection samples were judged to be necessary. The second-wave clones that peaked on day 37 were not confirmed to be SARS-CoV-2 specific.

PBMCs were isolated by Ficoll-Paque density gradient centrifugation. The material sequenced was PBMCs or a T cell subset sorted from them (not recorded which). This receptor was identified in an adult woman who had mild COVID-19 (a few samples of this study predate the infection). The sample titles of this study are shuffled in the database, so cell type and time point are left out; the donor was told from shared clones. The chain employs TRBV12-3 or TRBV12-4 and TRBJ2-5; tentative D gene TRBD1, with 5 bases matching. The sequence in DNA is TGTGCCAGCAGCTTTCAGGGTCAAGAGACCCAGTACTTC. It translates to CASSFQGQETQYF.